The T cell receptor (beta chain) described here comes from a study of cytomegalovirus exposure and HLA in healthy donors. V shed 0 bases and J shed 3 bases, with 8 bases lying between them. Germline-derived CDR1 and CDR2 are LNHNV and YYDKDF (reference sequence). The CDR3 is made up of 14 amino acids. Study observations and caveats: The analysis excluded some indistinguishable V segments, including TRBV6-2 and TRBV6-3. TCR association rates varied by HLA locus in a later analysis, with DRB1 highest and HLA-C lowest. Later analysis demonstrated an association between a missense DCLRE1C variant and TCR beta V- and J-gene trimming.

Primers for the PCR totalled 60 Vbeta and 13 Jbeta. TCRdb keeps only in-frame clones here, not all; method: immunoSEQ multiplex PCR. In the table there are approximately 100,000 clones, roughly 79% of which are singletons. On this clone: Its specificity is unknown.

The chain carries TRBV15 and TRBJ1-1; D gene ambiguous. This TCR came from a middle-aged woman in good health and CMV-seronegative. Sequenced sample: PBMCs. CDR3 coding DNA: TGTGCCACCAGCAGAGACAAGTCAGACACTGAAGCTTTCTTT. Its translation: CATSRDKSDTEAFF.